What follows describes a single TCR beta chain. This sample is drawn from a study of T cell clones after liver transplantation. Only in-frame clones appear in the TCRdb table, and some are missing; sequencing was by immunoSEQ multiplex PCR. In the table there are over 70,000 clones, roughly 80% of which are singletons. Trimming removed 1 base from V and 5 bases from J; junction bases left unmatched: 10. The germline gives CDR1 SGHAT, CDR2 FQNNGV. The CDR3 length is 17 residues. This chain links TRBV11-2 with TRBJ2-5; 10 bases match TRBD2. This receptor was taken from a human patient who received a liver transplant. Some T cells may have come from the graft donor. This specimen consisted of CD4+ T cells from blood, obtained 12 months after liver transplant. DNA of the CDR3: TGTGCCAGCAGCTTAGTCGGGCTAGCGGGAGCAGGCGAGACCCAGTACTTC. The encoded protein is CASSLVGLAGAGETQYF.